One and the same sample provided the 26 T cell receptor beta chains below, sequenced in a study of T cells in Graves' hyperthyroidism and ophthalmopathy. TCR beta CDR3 regions were amplified from RNA. HTBI primers drove first-round RT-PCR of the TCR CDR3. TCRdb analysed the multiplex PCR reads with MiXCR anew, one entry per CDR3 protein. Here the sample spans about half a million distinct CDR3 sequences, approximately 25% being singletons. The sample taken for sequencing was blood. Receptor source: a woman between 25 and 40 years old with Graves' ophthalmopathy.

The table lists this clonotype with many counts. The V gene is TRBV19, the J gene TRBJ1-5; D unresolved. Per the germline V gene, CDR1 is LNHDA and CDR2 is SQIVND (reference sequence). V gave up 3 bases and J gave up 0 bases, with 9 bases separating them. The CDR3 length is 15 residues. This CDR3 reads CASSINAYSNQPQHF. The CDR3 coding sequence is TGTGCCAGTAGTATTAATGCATATAGCAATCAGCCCCAGCATTTT.

This clonotype was observed at least ten times. The chain recombines TRBV19 with TRBJ1-1, with no clear D. The CDR3 runs 14 residues. Trimming shortened V by 11 bases and J by 3 bases, and 19 bases separated the two germline ends. CDR1 and CDR2 (germline): LNHDA, SQIVND (reference sequence). The CDR3 loop is CASGAGGVYTEAFF. CDR3 DNA: TGTGCCTCCGGAGCTGGTGGGGTCTACACTGAAGCTTTCTTT.

Many counts were recorded for this clonotype. The J gene is TRBJ2-7, the V gene TRBV15; 9 bases agree with TRBD2. Germline CDR1 and CDR2: LNHNV and YYDKDF (reference sequence). This CDR3 region has 15 residues. Unmatched junction bases numbered 3, after V lost 1 base and J lost 2 bases. The CDR3 DNA is TGTGCCACCAGCAGAGCACTAGCGGGTACCTACGAGCAGTACTTC. Translation gives CATSRALAGTYEQYF.

This clonotype was observed at least ten times. The chain has TRBV19 and TRBJ1-5, with TRBD1 as a possible D gene (6 bases). The V end was cut by 10 bases, the J end by 5 bases, with 12 bases between. This CDR3 contains 12 residues. Germline CDR1 reads LNHDA; CDR2 reads SQIVND (reference sequence). The CDR3 DNA follows: TGTGCCACGATAGGGGGAGATCAGCCCCAGCATTTT. It encodes CATIGGDQPQHF.

This clonotype was counted ten times or more. The chain employs TRBV4-1 and TRBJ2-5, with 16 bases matching TRBD2. The CDR3 is 16 residues long. Trimming took 3 bases from V and 7 from J; bases not matched to a gene: 5. From germline, CDR1 is MGHRA and CDR2 YSYEKL. The CDR3 reads CASSQYGTSGGGTQYF. In DNA, the CDR3 is TGCGCCAGCAGCCAGTACGGGACTAGCGGGGGGGGGACCCAGTACTTC.

This clonotype was found many times. This sequence joins TRBV7-8 and TRBJ2-7; TRBD1 is a possible D gene (6 bases). Germline CDR1 reads SGHVS; CDR2 reads FQNEAQ. With 1 base removed from V and 2 bases from J, the gap between germline ends came to 15 bases. This CDR3 has 16 residues. In DNA, the CDR3 is TGTGCCAGCAGCTTAGAGGATTTGGGGGCGACCTACGAGCAGTACTTC. This encodes CASSLEDLGATYEQYF.

J is TRBJ2-7 and V is TRBV12-3 or TRBV12-4; the D gene is possibly TRBD2 (5 bases). The CDR3 has 14 residues. V gave up 3 bases and J gave up 6 bases, with 15 bases separating them. The DNA for the CDR3 is TGTGCCAGCAGTTTTGGCGGGCCCCCGGCCGAGCAGTACTTC. It specifies CASSFGGPPAEQYF.

This clonotype has ten or more counts. The V and J genes are TRBV6-1 and TRBJ2-7, with D tentatively TRBD1 (5 bases). The germline CDR1 and CDR2 sequences are MNHNS and SASEGT. This CDR3 has 15 amino acids. The V end was cut by 6 bases, the J end by 3 bases, with 18 bases between. CDR3 bases: TGTGCCAGCAGCGCCTCCAGGGCCATCCTCTACGAGCAGTACTTC. It codes for CASSASRAILYEQYF.

With regard to this clonotype: A much larger clone differs by one base, so this may be a read error. This CDR3 is CASSEGRFSYEQCF. For the CDR3, the DNA is TGCGCCAGCAGCGAGGGACGGTTCTCCTACGAGCAGTGCTTC. The rearrangement uses TRBV5-1 and TRBJ2-7; D tentatively fits TRBD1 or TRBD2 (5 bases each). The CDR3 loop spans 14 amino acids. The germline CDR1 and CDR2 sequences are SGHRS and YFSETQ.

This clonotype has ten or more counts. The CDR3 nucleotides read TGCAGCGTCAGGACAGGGGAGGCCTACGAGCAGTACTTC. Translating gives CSVRTGEAYEQYF. The J gene is TRBJ2-7, the V gene TRBV29-1, with 9 bases that match TRBD1. With V trimmed by 6 bases and J by 2 bases, 5 bases remained unmatched. Germline V CDR1 and CDR2: SQVTM, ANQGSEA. The CDR3 is 13 amino acids.

This clonotype was detected ten times or more. The rearrangement joins TRBV11-3 to TRBJ2-7; D assignment may be TRBD1 or TRBD2 (5 bases each). The CDR3 is 14 amino acids. CDR1 is SGHNT and CDR2 is YENEEA in the germline V gene. Trimming took off 1 base at V and 5 bases at J, with 12 bases between the two ends. For the CDR3, the DNA is TGTGCCAGCAGCTTAGGGGGTACGGGGCACGAGCAGTACTTC. Protein product: CASSLGGTGHEQYF.

This clonotype was seen ten or more times. The chain joins TRBV7-2 to TRBJ2-7, with D unclear. The V gene lost 3 bases and the J gene lost 2 bases, with 14 bases spanning the gap. Germline CDR1 SGHTA, CDR2 FQGNSA. CDR3 length: 15 residues. Written as DNA, the CDR3 is TGTGCCAGCAGCTTGGGTGGGCAAACTACCTACGAGCAGTACTTC. This gives the protein CASSLGGQTTYEQYF.

In this sample, this clonotype turned up many times. This chain joins TRBV6-2 or TRBV6-3 and TRBJ2-7; D may match TRBD1 or TRBD2 (5 bases each). The ends were cut back, 6 bases at V and 0 bases at J, with 15 bases in the middle. The CDR3 sequence is 15 residues long. The germline V gene encodes CDR1 MNHEY and CDR2 SVGEGT. This CDR3 reads CASSTGTYSSYEQYF. The CDR3 nucleotides are TGTGCCAGCAGCACCGGGACCTATAGCTCCTACGAGCAGTACTTC.

This clonotype was picked up many times. J is TRBJ1-2 and V is TRBV6-5; TRBD1 matches at 10 bases. Germline V gene sequence: CDR1 MNHEY, CDR2 SVGAGI. The length of the CDR3 is 16 residues. The junction had 6 bases not matched to a gene; V was cut back by 2 bases and J by 3 bases. CDR3 loop: CASSYRGQGEYYGYTF. The CDR3 region has the DNA TGTGCCAGCAGTTACCGCGGACAGGGGGAATACTATGGCTACACCTTC.

There are many counts of this clonotype. This sequence joins TRBV29-1 and TRBJ2-2; 7 bases are a match to TRBD1. Germline values: CDR1 SQVTM, CDR2 ANQGSEA. This CDR3 comprises 13 residues. The trim removed 6 bases at V and 5 bases at J, leaving 6 bases unmatched. This chain's CDR3 is CSVQRTGTGELFF. The CDR3 DNA is TGCAGCGTCCAGAGGACAGGTACCGGGGAGCTGTTTTTT.

The J gene is TRBJ1-5, the V gene TRBV7-2; D possibly corresponds to TRBD1 (5 bases). CDR1 is SGHTA, CDR2 FQGNSA, per germline. The CDR3 is 13 residues long. Trimming shortened V by 0 bases and J by 7 bases, and 7 bases separated the two germline ends. Here the CDR3 DNA reads TGTGCCAGCAGCTTAGCGGGACGACAGCCCCAGCATTTT. Protein: CASSLAGRQPQHF.

V is TRBV20-1 and J is TRBJ2-5; D assignment may be TRBD1 or TRBD2 (5 bases each). Between the trimmed V and J ends, which lost 5 bases and 5 bases, there was a span of 15 bases. Germline CDR1 and CDR2: DFQATT and SNEGSKA (reference sequence). CDR3 length equals 13 residues. This CDR3 is CSASQAGTETQYF. DNA for the CDR3: TGCAGTGCTTCCCAGGCAGGGACGGAGACCCAGTACTTC.

The sample holds many counts of this clonotype. The chain recombines TRBV7-9 with TRBJ1-2; D is perhaps TRBD1 (6 bases). The V gene lost 1 base and the J gene lost 7 bases, with 13 bases spanning the gap. The CDR3 sequence is 14 residues long. Germline V lookup: CDR1 SEHNR, CDR2 FQNEAQ (reference sequence). The DNA of the CDR3 is TGTGCCAGCAGCTTAGGAGTACAGGGTCTTGGCTACACCTTC. It codes for CASSLGVQGLGYTF.

This clonotype was observed many times. This chain links TRBV25-1 with TRBJ2-6, with 8 bases aligning to TRBD1. V lost 4 bases to trimming and J lost 2 bases; unmatched junction nucleotides: 4. Germline loops: CDR1 MGHDK, CDR2 SYGVNS. The CDR3 totals 16 residues. CDR3 region: CASSGAGGAGANVLTF. As DNA, the CDR3 is TGTGCCAGCAGTGGAGCAGGGGGCGCTGGGGCCAACGTCCTGACTTTC. Together with reference TRBV25-1 and TRBJ2-6, the CDR3 gives the full variable domain: EADIYQTPRYLVIGTGKKITLECSQTMGHDKMYWYQQDPGMELHLIHYSYGVNSTEKGDLSSESTVSRIRTEHFPLTLESARPSHTSQYLCASSGAGGAGANVLTFGAGSRLTVL.

This clonotype was picked up a small number of times. The V call is TRBV19, the J call TRBJ2-7; maybe TRBD1 (5 bases). The germline CDR1 and CDR2 sequences are LNHDA and SQIVND (reference sequence). V gave up 7 bases and J gave up 0 bases, with 13 bases separating them. This CDR3 spans 14 amino acids. Here the CDR3 reads CASKYGAGSYEQYF. CDR3 nucleotide sequence: TGTGCCAGTAAATATGGGGCAGGCTCCTACGAGCAGTACTTC. The full variable domain, completed using reference TRBV19 and TRBJ2-7, is DGGITQSPKYLFRKEGQNVTLSCEQNLNHDAMYWYRQDPGQGLRLIYYSQIVNDFQKGDIAEGYSVSREKKESFPLTVTSAQKNPTAFYLCASKYGAGSYEQYFGPGTRLTVT.

This clonotype was detected many times. The chain joins TRBV9 to TRBJ2-2; 8 positions match TRBD2. With V trimmed by 6 bases and J by 7 bases, 5 bases remained unmatched. The CDR3 runs 13 residues. CDR1 is SGDLS, CDR2 YYNGEE, per germline. CDR3 nucleotide sequence: TGTGCCAGCAACCGCGGGGGGAACGGGGAGCTGTTTTTT. Encoded protein: CASNRGGNGELFF. Together with reference TRBV9 and TRBJ2-2, the CDR3 gives the full variable domain: DSGVTQTPKHLITATGQRVTLRCSPRSGDLSVYWYQQSLDQGLQFLIQYYNGEERAKGNILERFSAQQFPDLHSELNLSSLELGDSALYFCASNRGGNGELFFGEGSRLTVL.

This clonotype was recorded many times. The chain employs TRBV6-1 and TRBJ1-2; tentative D call: TRBD1 (6 bases). The germline CDR1 and CDR2 sequences are MNHNS and SASEGT. The CDR3 length is 14 residues. V lost 6 bases to trimming and J lost 6 bases, with 17 bases between them. CDR3 sequence reads: CASSRPEQGHGYTF. CDR3 DNA sequence: TGTGCCAGCAGCCGCCCCGAACAGGGCCATGGCTACACCTTC.

This clonotype was seen ten or more times. This chain connects TRBV7-7 to TRBJ2-1; the D is unclear. The V end lost 5 bases, the J end lost 2 bases, and 10 bases lay between the germline ends. This CDR3 spans 14 amino acids. The germline V gene encodes CDR1 SSHAT and CDR2 FNYEAQ (reference sequence). The CDR3 region has the DNA TGTGCCAGCAGCCCGTCCAGAACCTACAATGAGCAGTTCTTC. Its translation is CASSPSRTYNEQFF. The variable domain in full, with the rest retrieved from reference TRBV7-7 and TRBJ2-1, is GAGVSQSPRYKVTKRGQDVTLRCDPISSHATLYWYQQALGQGPEFLTYFNYEAQPDKSGLPSDRFSAERPEGSISTLTIQRTEQRDSAMYRCASSPSRTYNEQFFGPGTRLTVL.

This clonotype was seen at least ten times. V and J are TRBV10-3 and TRBJ1-2, with D unclear. Per germline, CDR1 ENHRY and CDR2 SYGVKD. V was pared by 1 base and J by 6 bases, with 6 bases between. This CDR3 comprises 12 residues. CDR3 protein: CAISELNDGYTF. In DNA, the CDR3 is TGTGCCATCAGTGAGTTAAACGATGGCTACACCTTC.

Only a few counts were recorded for this clonotype. The rearrangement uses TRBV19 and TRBJ1-1; TRBD1 matches at 7 bases. The germline gives CDR1 LNHDA, CDR2 SQIVND (reference sequence). V shed 10 bases and J 3 bases; nucleotides not matched to a gene: 8. This CDR3 comprises 13 residues. The CDR3 DNA reads as TGTGCCACCCACGAAGGACAGGACACTGAAGCTTTCTTT. Translated, it gives CATHEGQDTEAFF.

Remarks on this clonotype: With a much larger clone just one base away, this may be a read error. This chain links TRBV29-1 with TRBJ1-2; D is unresolved. The germline gives CDR1 SQVTM, CDR2 ANQGSEA. V dropped 6 bases and J dropped 3 bases, with 11 bases sitting between them. There are 12 residues in the CDR3. CDR3 amino acids: CSVEQFDYGYTF. The CDR3 DNA is TGCAGCGTCGAACAGTTTGACTATGGCTACACCTTC.